The TCR beta chain described here comes from a study of T cell changes during pregnancy in multiple sclerosis. Sequencing used immunoSEQ multiplex PCR; TCRdb keeps in-frame clones, though not all of them. Here the sample spans fewer than 70,000 clones, approximately 91% being singletons. Germline V gives CDR1 WSHSY, CDR2 SAAADI. This CDR3 spans 14 amino acids. The source is a female donor with multiple sclerosis, enrolled in a pregnancy study. The chain carries TRBV10-2 and TRBJ2-5; 7 bases map to TRBD1. Judging by the DNA end, TRBJ2-7 fits better; the J call may be wrong. Material: peripheral blood, obtained in the third trimester of pregnancy. For the CDR3, the DNA is TGCGCCAGCAAAATGACAGGGAGCTCCTACGAGCAGTACTTC. This encodes CASKMTGSSYEQYF.